The 5 T cell receptor beta chains below all came from one sample that was sequenced in a study of blood T cell repertoires in COVID-19. Profiled with immunoSEQ multiplex PCR; TCRdb holds only in-frame clones, not every one. This table holds approximately 70,000 clones, approximately 92% found once. The source material was peripheral blood. These receptors came from a human donor with active COVID-19. The donor label of this sample is uncertain.

V usage is TRBV6-5 and J usage is TRBJ2-4; unclear D gene. This CDR3 comprises 15 residues. Germline V CDR1 and CDR2: MNHEY, SVGAGI. Trimming took 2 bases from V and 6 from J, leaving 14 bases between them. The CDR3, as DNA: TGTGCCAGCAGTTACCGAACCTCCCGGGTAAACATTCAGTACTTC. It yields the protein CASSYRTSRVNIQYF.

In its sample, this clone was seen once. V gene TRBV7-3 combines with J gene TRBJ2-2; tentatively, D is TRBD2 (5 bases). V was clipped by 2 bases and J by 0 bases, with 7 bases between them. Germline assignment: CDR1 SGHTA and CDR2 FQGTGA. The CDR3 is 15 amino acids. CDR3 loop: CASSLGSPNTGELFF. The DNA of the CDR3 is TGTGCCAGCAGCTTAGGGAGTCCGAACACCGGGGAGCTGTTTTTT.

The CDR3 spells CASSREVVSYNEQFF. The CDR3 DNA reads TGTGCCAGCAGCCGGGAGGTAGTCTCCTACAATGAGCAGTTCTTC. This chain connects TRBV5-4 to TRBJ2-1, with 7 nucleotides matching TRBD2. J was trimmed by 0 bases and V by 4 bases; bases with no gene match: 4. Per the germline V gene, CDR1 is SGHNT and CDR2 is YYREEE (reference sequence). The CDR3 runs to 15 residues. The variable domain in full, completed from reference TRBV5-4 and TRBJ2-1, reads ETGVTQSPTHLIKTRGQQVTLRCSSQSGHNTVSWYQQALGQGPQFIFQYYREEENGRGNFPPRFSGLQFPNYSSELNVNALELDDSALYLCASSREVVSYNEQFFGPGTRLTVL.

The chain employs TRBV5-1 and TRBJ1-4; possibly TRBD1 for D (5 bases). Germline loops: CDR1 SGHRS, CDR2 YFSETQ. This CDR3 has 18 amino acids. Trimming cost V 4 bases and J 4 bases, with 23 bases left between them. The CDR3 region is CASSPARFQGSGNEKLFF. The CDR3 DNA reads as TGCGCCAGCAGCCCAGCCAGATTTCAGGGTTCGGGTAATGAAAAACTGTTTTTT.

The rearrangement uses TRBV2 and TRBJ1-2; 8 bases map to TRBD1. Germline loops: CDR1 SNHLY, CDR2 FYNNEI. The J segment lost 5 bases and the V segment lost 6 bases, leaving 5 bases of the junction unmatched. CDR3 length equals 13 residues. This CDR3 is CASSPGQGYGYTF. Here the CDR3 DNA reads TGTGCCAGCAGCCCTGGACAGGGATATGGCTACACCTTC.